The T cell receptor beta chain described here comes from a study of CD8+CD57+ T cells in acquired aplastic anemia. Study-level background: Each DNA sample taken from sorted CD4+ and CD8+ cells came to about 3.2 ug on average.

The sample holds a few counts of this clonotype. The CDR3 is 15 amino acids. Per the germline V gene, CDR1 is LNHNV and CDR2 is YYDKDF (reference sequence). The ends lost 6 bases at V and 8 bases at J; junction bases unmatched: 8. Genomic DNA, the template, was used for profiling of the TCR beta VDJ and CDR3. TCRdb re-called the reads with MiXCR, one entry per CDR3 protein. This table has around 200,000 distinct CDR3 sequences, 50% to 55% appearing once. The rearrangement joins TRBV15 to TRBJ1-4; 11 bases agree with TRBD1. The sample taken for sequencing was sorted CD4+, CD8+, or CD8+CD57+ T cells (not recorded which) from PBMCs. The sequence derives from a human donor in good health, serving as a control. Here the CDR3 reads CATRLARDRGEKLFF. Written as DNA, the CDR3 is TGTGCCACCAGGCTAGCAAGGGACAGGGGGGAAAAACTGTTTTTT.